This T cell receptor (beta chain) is drawn from a study of T cells in Graves' hyperthyroidism and ophthalmopathy. Study context: Peripheral blood collection took place at initial diagnosis, before any treatment.

Diagnosis of hyperthyroidism was new in patients aged 18 to 65, and its duration was under 2 months. Uncontrolled infections, other autoimmune diseases, pregnancy or lactation led to exclusion of patients. The sample holds many counts of this clonotype. Trimming took off 6 bases at V and 4 bases at J, with 12 bases between the two ends. Germline CDR1 reads DFQATT; CDR2 reads SNEGSKA (reference sequence). This CDR3 comprises 12 residues. Amplification yielded TCR beta CDR3 regions, with RNA transcripts as the source. The HTBI set primed first-round TCR CDR3 RT-PCR. TCRdb recomputed calls from the multiplex PCR reads with MiXCR, one row per CDR3 protein. Here the sample spans about 210,000 distinct CDR3 sequences, 17% being singletons.

This chain links TRBV20-1 with TRBJ1-2, with D maybe TRBD1 (5 bases). The material sequenced was blood. The receptor's source is a man in his fifties or sixties with Graves' hyperthyroidism. The DNA of the CDR3 is TGCAGTGCAGAGACAGCTACCTATGGCTACACCTTC. It codes for CSAETATYGYTF.